The clone carrying this T cell receptor beta chain was seen at least ten times. As an off-target read in a library built for alpha chains, this beta chain has a frequency of little significance. The data belong to a study of spatial heterogeneity in lung cancer. About the research overall: Raw-read counts averaged over ten per unique TCR and UMI combination.

Carried by each TCR cDNA molecule was a unique molecular identifier. TCRdb passed the 5' RACE reads through MiXCR, listing each CDR3 protein once. The sample yields roughly 15,000 distinct CDR3 sequences, 3.6% seen once. Regarding time point: sample taken at primary tumor resection. The donors, 70 or so patients with untreated early-stage non-small cell lung cancer, provided the samples. No cells were sorted before sequencing. The whole RNA sequenced was extracted from tumor, nontumor lung or frozen PBMC. V lost 7 bases, J lost 6 bases, and 15 bases lay in between. This CDR3 spans 13 amino acids. The starting material was normal lung tissue next to the tumor, obtained at surgery. The chain combines TRBV12-3 or TRBV12-4 with TRBJ2-5; D remains ambiguous. The sequence derives from a male donor with early-stage non-small cell lung cancer. CDR3 sequence: CASISSVLKTQYF. The DNA for the CDR3 is TGTGCCAGCATAAGTTCCGTGTTGAAGACCCAGTACTTC.